The present entry profiles one TCR beta chain with its context. Relative to the germline gene, one junction end is altered; a read error may explain this. Other DNA sequences from this sample encode an identical CDR3 as well. The data were taken from a study of blood T cell repertoires in COVID-19. Study-level information: The study drew acute and convalescent COVID-19 samples from the United States, Italy and Spain. Sources were T cells, B-cell-depleted T cells, or PBMCs; the material itself was cDNA or gDNA.

This CDR3 is built from 15 residues. In germline, CDR1 is MRHNA, CDR2 SNTAGT. In the original workflow: Amplified reference gene primers provided the basis for estimating nucleated cell counts. TCRdb's table, derived via immunoSEQ multiplex PCR, lists solely in-frame clones and lacks some. From that table come the V and J calls and clone size; the DNA was used to work out D and trimming. The sample lists some 95,000 clones, around 82% occurring once. The source material was peripheral blood. The source of this sequence is a man over 45 who had recovered from COVID-19. The genes are TRBV6-4 and TRBJ2-3; TRBD2 matches 9 bases. CDR3 DNA: TGTGCCAGCAGTGACTCGCGGGGGGGCACCGATACGCAGTATTTT. As protein: CASSDSRGGTDTQYF.